This T cell receptor (beta chain) was identified in a study of T cells in tuberculosis. Study-wide background: The T cells targeted glucose monomycolate, a mycobacterial lipid, via CD1B. This South African cohort compared adolescents with or without latent tuberculosis against adults with active tuberculosis. Study-wide points: Active tuberculosis patients had shorter CDR3-alpha; the beta difference was nonsignificant.

Per germline, CDR1 MNHEY and CDR2 SMNVEV (reference sequence). The junction had 10 bases not matched to a gene; V was cut back by 5 bases and J by 6 bases. The CDR3 spans 14 residues. Concerning this clone: Its antigen remains unknown.

Clones were read by immunoSEQ multiplex PCR, and TCRdb kept only the in-frame ones, dropping some. Here the sample spans about 30,000 clones, roughly 94% being singletons. The rearrangement uses TRBV27 and TRBJ2-7, with 7 bases lining up with TRBD2. The specimen was PBMCs. The clonotype originates from a donor between 10 and 35 years old with latent tuberculosis or without tuberculosis infection. CDR3 loop: CASSRRESLSEQYF. DNA for the CDR3: TGTGCCAGCAGTAGGCGGGAGTCCTTATCCGAGCAGTACTTC.